This TCR beta chain appears in the sequencing data of a study of blood T cell repertoires in COVID-19. Overall study: From T cells, B-cell-depleted T cells, or PBMCs came the material, which was cDNA or gDNA.

Source study methods: The authors estimated nucleated cell counts from reference gene primer amplification. Repertoires were generated with immunoSEQ multiplex PCR, while TCRdb's copy carries only in-frame clones and drops some. That table furnishes V, J and clone size, whereas the DNA furnished D and trimming. The sample holds under 200,000 clones, about 90% seen once. CDR1 is LNHDA, CDR2 SQIVND, per germline (reference sequence). This CDR3 comprises 13 residues. The V and J ends lost 3 bases and 4 bases respectively, with 9 bases between them. The chain joins TRBV19 to TRBJ1-1; tentatively, D is TRBD1 (5 bases). The sequencing sample was made of peripheral blood. The TCR sequence derives from a man aged 35 to 55 with active or convalescent COVID-19. CDR3 in DNA: TGTGCCAGTAGTATGACAGCGATCACTGAAGCTTTCTTT. It yields the protein CASSMTAITEAFF.